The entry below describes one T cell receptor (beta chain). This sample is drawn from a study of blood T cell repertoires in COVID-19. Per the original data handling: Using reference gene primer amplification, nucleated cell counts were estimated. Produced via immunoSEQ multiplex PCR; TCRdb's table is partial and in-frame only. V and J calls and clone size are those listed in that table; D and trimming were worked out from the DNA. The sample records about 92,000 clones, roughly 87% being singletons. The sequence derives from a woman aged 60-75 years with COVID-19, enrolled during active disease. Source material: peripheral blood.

This CDR3 is CASTPGGPIGETQYF. The CDR3 nucleotides are TGTGCCAGCACCCCAGGGGGACCCATTGGAGAGACCCAGTACTTC. The chain carries TRBV6-5 and TRBJ2-5, with 7 bases identical to TRBD1. The CDR3 totals 15 residues. V was clipped by 7 bases and J by 4 bases; unmatched bases: 12. The germline gives CDR1 MNHEY, CDR2 SVGAGI.